This TCR beta chain was captured in a study of blood T cell repertoires in COVID-19. What the recovered Cohort 3 donors had was two negative PCRs, clearance, or symptom resolution. Produced via immunoSEQ multiplex PCR; TCRdb's table is partial and in-frame only. The data hold some 270,000 clones, with approximately 85% observed a single time. This CDR3 contains 13 residues. CDR1 MNHEY and CDR2 SMNVEV come from the germline V gene (reference sequence). V was clipped by 6 bases and J by 4 bases, with 13 bases between them. The V and J genes are TRBV27 and TRBJ2-7; no clear D gene. This clonotype was obtained from a woman aged 25 to 45 who had recovered from COVID-19. The sample consisted of PBMCs or T cells enriched from blood (not recorded which). The CDR3 DNA reads as TGTGCCAGCAGCGCAAGCTACAGTTACGAGCAGTACTTC. It specifies CASSASYSYEQYF.